A single sample is the source of the 14 T cell receptor beta chains below, sequenced in a study of OX40 agonist ivuxolimab in advanced cancers. Libraries were prepared by immunoSEQ multiplex PCR; TCRdb keeps only in-frame clonotypes and omits some of them. The data hold tens of thousands of clones, with about 83% observed a single time. The sequencing here drew on CD4+ or CD8+ T cells sorted from blood, taken in a trial of the OX40 agonist ivuxolimab. These receptors were taken from an adult with an advanced solid tumor such as melanoma, head and neck, liver or kidney cancer.

The CDR3 region is CASSPPPGTGNNSPLHF. CDR3 sequence (DNA): TGTGCCAGCTCACCACCTCCCGGGACAGGGAACAATTCACCCCTCCACTTT. This chain connects TRBV18 to TRBJ1-6, with 9 bases fitting TRBD1. This CDR3 has 17 residues. CDR1 and CDR2 from the germline V gene are KGHSH and LQKENI. V lost 0 bases and J lost 7; bases outside the gene matches: 7.

The gene calls are TRBV19 and TRBJ2-4; TRBD2 matches at 14 bases. This CDR3 contains 19 residues. Germline CDR1 reads LNHDA; CDR2 reads SQIVND (reference sequence). With V trimmed by 4 bases and J by 0 bases, 8 bases remained unmatched. The CDR3 region is CASSKAGLAGEVAKNIQYF. DNA of the CDR3: TGTGCCAGTAGTAAGGCGGGACTAGCGGGGGAGGTAGCCAAAAACATTCAGTACTTC. Full variable domain (outside the CDR3, taken from reference TRBV19 and TRBJ2-4): DGGITQSPKYLFRKEGQNVTLSCEQNLNHDAMYWYRQDPGQGLRLIYYSQIVNDFQKGDIAEGYSVSREKKESFPLTVTSAQKNPTAFYLCASSKAGLAGEVAKNIQYFGAGTRLSVL.

This sequence joins TRBV28 and TRBJ1-2; a possible D gene is TRBD1 (5 bases). The germline CDR1 and CDR2 sequences are MDHEN and SYDVKM. The CDR3 totals 14 residues. V lost 3 bases to trimming and J lost 8 bases, with 16 bases between them. The CDR3 reads CASSFGAFLGGYTF. In DNA, the CDR3 is TGTGCCAGCAGTTTCGGGGCCTTCCTCGGCGGCTACACCTTC.

V usage is TRBV10-1 and J usage is TRBJ1-4; D unclear. Trimming cost V 7 bases and J 10 bases, with 19 bases left between them. CDR3 length equals 14 residues. CDR1 and CDR2 from the germline V gene are WNHNN and SYGVQD (reference sequence). The chain's CDR3 is CASNRTRMTGKLFF. For the CDR3, the DNA is TGCGCCAGCAATAGGACTCGCATGACCGGAAAACTGTTTTTT.

The rearrangement uses TRBV7-2 and TRBJ2-7; tentative D call: TRBD1 (6 bases). Per germline, CDR1 SGHTA and CDR2 FQGNSA. The V end lost 0 bases, the J end lost 4 bases, and 28 bases lay between the germline ends. The CDR3 has 20 amino acids. The CDR3 loop is CASSLAVGEQRDTNLYEQYF. CDR3 nucleotides: TGTGCCAGCAGCTTAGCGGTGGGGGAACAAAGGGACACAAACCTATACGAGCAGTACTTC.

The chain combines TRBV7-9 with TRBJ2-5; weak D call: TRBD1 (5 bases). Germline values: CDR1 SEHNR, CDR2 FQNEAQ (reference sequence). V lost 6 bases and J lost 2, with 10 bases in between. This CDR3 spans 13 amino acids. CDR3 protein: CASRMTVQETQYF. Written as DNA, the CDR3 is TGTGCCAGCAGGATGACAGTTCAAGAGACCCAGTACTTC.

This chain uses TRBV18 with TRBJ2-7; 9 positions agree with TRBD1. Germline lookup yields CDR1 KGHSH and CDR2 LQKENI. V was clipped by 6 bases and J by 3 bases; unmatched bases: 15. CDR3 length: 17 amino acids. CDR3 in DNA: TGTGCCAGCTCCCCAAGGCAAGTCACAGGGGGCTTCTACGAGCAGTACTTC. Its protein is CASSPRQVTGGFYEQYF.

The J gene is TRBJ2-7, the V gene TRBV6-1; D might be TRBD1 (6 bases). V was pared by 1 base and J by 2 bases, with 15 bases between. Germline assignment: CDR1 MNHNS and CDR2 SASEGT. The CDR3 sequence is 16 residues long. In DNA form, the CDR3 reads TGTGCCAGCAGTGAAGAGGGGGTTCGTAGGACCTACGAGCAGTACTTC. This encodes CASSEEGVRRTYEQYF.

This clone has just a few counts. As DNA, the CDR3 is TGTGCCAGCAGACGAGATGGCTACACCTTC. Translation: CASRRDGYTF. The genes are TRBV2 and TRBJ1-2; no definite D call. Trimming removed 6 bases from V and 6 bases from J, with 5 bases in between. The CDR3 consists of 10 residues. Germline V gene lookup returns CDR1 SNHLY and CDR2 FYNNEI.

The V gene is TRBV7-2, the J gene TRBJ2-7, with D unclear. Germline loops: CDR1 SGHTA, CDR2 FQGNSA. This CDR3 region has 13 residues. V gave up 1 base and J gave up 6 bases, with 10 bases separating them. This chain's CDR3 is CASSLVEQGEQYF. The CDR3 DNA is TGTGCCAGCAGCTTAGTAGAGCAAGGCGAGCAGTACTTC.

The CDR3 loop reads CASSPGSESGYTF. The CDR3 DNA is TGTGCCAGCTCACCAGGATCGGAGAGTGGCTACACCTTC. The rearrangement uses TRBV18 and TRBJ1-2; D gene uncertain. V shed 2 bases and J shed 7 bases, with 11 bases lying between them. Germline V gives CDR1 KGHSH, CDR2 LQKENI. CDR3 size: 13 residues.

This rearrangement joins TRBV11-1 to TRBJ2-1, with D uncertain. Per germline, CDR1 SGHAT and CDR2 FQDESV (reference sequence). The V end lost 5 bases, the J end lost 2 bases, and 7 bases lay between the germline ends. CDR3 length: 13 residues. CDR3 in amino acids: CASSPSPYNEQFF. The CDR3 region has the DNA TGTGCCAGCAGCCCGAGCCCCTACAATGAGCAGTTCTTC.

This clone was observed once. The CDR3, as DNA: TGTGCCAGCAGCTTCTCAGGGGTGCAGCCCCAGCATTTT. Its protein product is CASSFSGVQPQHF. V and J are TRBV7-2 and TRBJ1-5, with a possible D match to TRBD1 (6 bases). The germline CDR1 and CDR2 sequences are SGHTA and FQGNSA. V was cut by 3 bases and J by 7 bases, with 10 bases left in between. The CDR3 consists of 13 residues.

J is TRBJ1-1 and V is TRBV5-6; weak D call: TRBD1 (5 bases). CDR1 is SGHDT and CDR2 is YYEEEE in the germline V gene. This CDR3 region has 14 residues. Trimming took 4 bases from V and 7 from J, leaving 17 bases between them. CDR3 coding DNA: TGTGCCAGCAGCCTCGTCGGGGACTATATTGAAGCTTTCTTT. It is translated as CASSLVGDYIEAFF. Full variable domain (missing parts from reference TRBV5-6 and TRBJ1-1): DAGVTQSPTHLIKTRGQQVTLRCSPKSGHDTVSWYQQALGQGPQFIFQYYEEEERQRGNFPDRFSGHQFPNYSSELNVNALLLGDSALYLCASSLVGDYIEAFFGQGTRLTVV.